This T cell receptor (beta chain) comes out of a study of early T cells in non-severe SARS-CoV-2 infection. Study at large: The sequenced material was bulk RNA from unsorted whole blood, and its chains were unpaired.

The V gene's germline CDR1 is KGHSH and CDR2 LQKENI. Trimming stripped 3 bases from V and 5 bases from J, with 10 bases between. The CDR3 consists of 14 residues. About this clonotype itself: The antigen is undetermined.

Individual cDNA molecules received unique molecular identifiers during library preparation. Each CDR3 protein is one row after TCRdb ran MiXCR on the 5' RACE reads. The repertoire includes approximately 76,000 distinct CDR3 sequences, around 10% of them detected once, and roughly 4.7% sits in the top ten. Study results and limitations: Matching results from VDJdb favored anti-spike CD8 responses, leaving private and CD4 specificities undetected.

The TCR was taken from an adult who was a healthcare worker with PCR-confirmed SARS-CoV-2 infection or an uninfected control (not recorded which). Input material: whole blood. The chain links TRBV18 to TRBJ1-4; D is ambiguous. This CDR3 is CASSPTQRNEKLFF. CDR3 coding DNA: TGTGCCAGCTCACCTACCCAGAGAAATGAAAAACTGTTTTTT.